The present T cell receptor (beta chain) was sequenced within a study of regulatory T cells in long-lasting Graves disease. The overall study: By definition, persistent Graves' disease involved antithyroid drugs for over 5 years alongside positive TSH receptor antibodies. Study findings and constraints: There were preferences for TRBV28, TRBJ1-2 and TRBJ2-5 in persistent disease. With under 3,500 shared public clonotypes, persistent patients exceeded new patients, who shared 966.

In this sample, this clonotype turned up many times. The antigen is unknown. In building TCR beta libraries, iRepertoire HTBI primers were used together with Arm-PCR of CDR3 regions. Each CDR3 protein is one row after TCRdb ran MiXCR on the multiplex PCR reads. The sample lists about 470,000 distinct CDR3 sequences; around 21% were seen once. Time point reported: persistent/refractory GD, antithyroid drugs over 5 years with positive TRAb. From PBMCs, RNA was extracted and then used to make the TCR library. Losses at the gene ends were 5 bases for V and 7 bases for J; bases not matched to a gene: 12. Germline V lookup: CDR1 LNHNV, CDR2 YYDKDF (reference sequence). The length of the CDR3 is 16 residues.

The chain combines TRBV15 with TRBJ2-7, with 12 nucleotides matching TRBD2. The material sequenced was peripheral blood mononuclear cells (PBMCs), taken when the disease was refractory, from a patient treated with antithyroid drugs. This clonotype originated in a female donor with Graves disease. This chain's CDR3 is CATSRDPSGRASEQYF. The DNA for the CDR3 is TGTGCCACCAGCCGTGATCCTAGCGGGAGGGCCTCGGAGCAGTACTTC.